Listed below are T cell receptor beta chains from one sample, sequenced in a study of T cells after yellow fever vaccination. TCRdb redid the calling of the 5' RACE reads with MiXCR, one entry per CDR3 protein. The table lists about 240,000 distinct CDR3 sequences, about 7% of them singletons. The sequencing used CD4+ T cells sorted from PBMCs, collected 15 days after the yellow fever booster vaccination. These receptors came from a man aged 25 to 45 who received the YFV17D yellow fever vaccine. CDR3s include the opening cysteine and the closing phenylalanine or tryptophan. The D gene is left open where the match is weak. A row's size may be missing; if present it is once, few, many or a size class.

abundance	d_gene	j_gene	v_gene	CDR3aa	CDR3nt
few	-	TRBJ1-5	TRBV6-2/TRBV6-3	CASQGPNNQPQHF	TGTGCCAGCCAGGGACCGAACAATCAGCCCCAGCATTTT
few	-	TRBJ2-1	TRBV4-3	CASSQAMSSRSYNEQFF	TGCGCCAGCAGCCAAGCGATGTCAAGCCGCTCCTACAATGAGCAGTTCTTC
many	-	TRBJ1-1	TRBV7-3	CASSLTSNTEAFF	TGTGCCAGCAGCTTAACATCCAACACTGAAGCTTTCTTT
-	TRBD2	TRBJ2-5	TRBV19	CASSASSGREQTQYF	TGTGCCAGTAGTGCCTCTAGCGGGAGAGAACAGACCCAGTACTTC
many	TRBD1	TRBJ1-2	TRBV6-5	CASSHGTGSYGYTF	TGTGCCAGCAGTCACGGGACAGGATCCTATGGCTACACCTTC
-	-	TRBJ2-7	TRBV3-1	CASSQEEHKQYF	TGTGCCAGCAGCCAAGAAGAGCACAAGCAGTACTTC
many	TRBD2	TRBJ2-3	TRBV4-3	CASSQRGGWTDTQYF	TGCGCCAGCAGCCAGCGGGGGGGTTGGACAGATACGCAGTATTTT
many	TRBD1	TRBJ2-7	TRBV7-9	CASSPRQGPSYEQYF	TGTGCCAGCAGCCCCAGACAGGGACCCTCCTACGAGCAGTACTTC
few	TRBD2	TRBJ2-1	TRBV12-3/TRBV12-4	CAISLAGSGRAQAYNEQFF	TGTGCCATCAGTTTAGCGGGTAGCGGGAGGGCTCAGGCCTACAATGAGCAGTTCTTC
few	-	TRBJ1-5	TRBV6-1	CASSERVGPQHF	TGTGCCAGCAGTGAACGAGTCGGGCCCCAGCATTTT
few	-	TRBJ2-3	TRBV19	CASNGATAYTDTQYF	TGTGCCTCCAACGGTGCGACGGCTTACACAGATACGCAGTATTTT
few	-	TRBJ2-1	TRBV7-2	CASRRGSNEQFF	TGTGCCAGCAGGAGGGGCAGCAATGAGCAGTTCTTC
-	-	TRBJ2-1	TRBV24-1	CATSDGGVGEQFF	TGTGCCACCAGTGATGGAGGGGTTGGTGAGCAGTTCTTC
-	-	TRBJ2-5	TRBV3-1	CASSQGNSRETQYF	TGTGCCAGCAGCCAAGGTAACAGTAGGGAGACCCAGTACTTC
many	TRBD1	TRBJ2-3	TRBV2	CASRDGTGGRDTQYF	TGTGCCAGCAGAGACGGGACAGGGGGCCGGGATACGCAGTATTTT
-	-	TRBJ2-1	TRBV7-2	CASSLTTYNEQFF	TGTGCCAGCAGCTTGACTACCTACAATGAGCAGTTCTTC
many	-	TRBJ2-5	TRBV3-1	CASSPADLTETQYF	TGTGCCAGCAGCCCAGCTGATTTGACAGAGACCCAGTACTTC
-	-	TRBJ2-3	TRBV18	CASSPVREGTDTQYF	TGTGCCAGCTCACCGGTCAGGGAGGGCACAGATACGCAGTATTTT
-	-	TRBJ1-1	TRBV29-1	CSVRRGVEAFF	TGCAGCGTTCGCAGGGGTGTTGAAGCTTTCTTT
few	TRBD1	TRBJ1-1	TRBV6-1	CASSAPGRGYTEAFF	TGTGCCAGCAGTGCCCCTGGCAGGGGGTATACTGAAGCTTTCTTT
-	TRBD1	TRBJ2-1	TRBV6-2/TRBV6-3	CASSWDRGPNEQFF	TGTGCCAGCAGTTGGGACAGGGGGCCCAATGAGCAGTTCTTC
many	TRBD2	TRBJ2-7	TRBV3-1	CASSLGTSWYEQYF	TGTGCCAGCAGCCTCGGGACTAGTTGGTACGAGCAGTACTTC
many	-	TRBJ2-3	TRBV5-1	CASRETSTDTQYF	TGCGCCAGCAGGGAAACTAGCACAGATACGCAGTATTTT
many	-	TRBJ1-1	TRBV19	CASSMGPTLEGAEAFF	TGTGCCAGTAGTATGGGCCCTACTTTGGAAGGGGCTGAAGCTTTCTTT
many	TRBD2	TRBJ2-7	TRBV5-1	CASSLLETSDEQYF	TGCGCCAGCAGCTTATTAGAGACTAGCGACGAGCAGTACTTC
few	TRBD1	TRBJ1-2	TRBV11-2	CASSLTSGGNGYTF	TGTGCCAGCAGCTTGACTTCAGGGGGCAATGGCTACACCTTC
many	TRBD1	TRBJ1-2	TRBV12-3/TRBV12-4	CASSLDRTNYGYTF	TGTGCCAGCAGCCTGGACAGGACTAACTATGGCTACACCTTC
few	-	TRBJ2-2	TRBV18	CASSKGRQRTGELFF	TGTGCCAGCTCAAAGGGACGGCAAAGGACCGGGGAGCTGTTTTTT
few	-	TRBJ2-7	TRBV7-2	CASSLSRGPGYEQYF	TGTGCCAGCAGCTTAAGTCGAGGGCCTGGGTACGAGCAGTACTTC
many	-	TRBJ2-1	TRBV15	CATSRLALKNNEQFF	TGTGCCACCAGCAGGTTAGCGTTAAAGAACAATGAGCAGTTCTTC
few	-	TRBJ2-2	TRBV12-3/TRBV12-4	CASSLTGAGELFF	TGTGCCAGCAGCTTAACCGGGGCCGGGGAGCTGTTTTTT
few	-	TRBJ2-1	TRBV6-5	CASSPRRGAGSYNEQFF	TGTGCCAGCAGTCCACGACGGGGGGCGGGCTCCTACAATGAGCAGTTCTTC
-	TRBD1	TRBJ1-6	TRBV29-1	CSVRTGGERAPLHF	TGCAGCGTAAGGACAGGGGGAGAGAGGGCACCCCTCCACTTT
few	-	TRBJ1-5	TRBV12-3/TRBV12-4	CASSSVSNQPQHF	TGTGCCAGCAGTTCCGTGAGCAATCAGCCCCAGCATTTT
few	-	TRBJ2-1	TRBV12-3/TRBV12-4	CASSPLSSRRSYNEQFF	TGTGCCAGCAGTCCACTGTCATCGCGACGCTCCTACAATGAGCAGTTCTTC
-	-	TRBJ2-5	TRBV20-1	CCAPFRATPRETQYF	TGCTGTGCCCCATTTAGGGCTACACCCAGAGAGACCCAGTACTTC
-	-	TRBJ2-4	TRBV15	CATSREVSFNLAKNIQYF	TGTGCCACCAGCAGGGAAGTGAGTTTTAATCTAGCCAAAAACATTCAGTACTTC
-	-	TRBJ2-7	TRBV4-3	CASSQDITTVGEQYF	TGCGCCAGCAGCCAAGATATTACGACTGTTGGCGAGCAGTACTTC
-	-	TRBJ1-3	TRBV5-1	CASSRTANSGNTIYF	TGCGCCAGCAGCCGGACAGCGAACTCTGGAAACACCATATATTTT
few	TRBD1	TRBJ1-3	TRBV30	CAWNRGQGWVGNTIYF	TGTGCCTGGAATAGGGGGCAGGGATGGGTAGGAAACACCATATATTTT
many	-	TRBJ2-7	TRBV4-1	CASSPIGQHYEQYF	TGCGCCAGCAGCCCGATAGGACAACACTACGAGCAGTACTTC
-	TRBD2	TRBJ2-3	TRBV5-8	CASSLVLAGPDTQYF	TGTGCCAGCAGCTTGGTTCTAGCGGGACCAGATACGCAGTATTTT
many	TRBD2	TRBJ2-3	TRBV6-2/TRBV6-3	CASRPSGGTDTQYF	TGTGCCAGCAGGCCTAGCGGAGGCACAGATACGCAGTATTTT
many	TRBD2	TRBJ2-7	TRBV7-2	CASSFGLADTYEQYF	TGTGCCAGCAGCTTCGGACTAGCGGATACCTACGAGCAGTACTTC
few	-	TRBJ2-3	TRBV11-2	CASARTDTQYF	TGTGCCAGCGCCCGGACAGATACGCAGTATTTT
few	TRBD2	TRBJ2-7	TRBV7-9	CASSIPRTSGSHEQYF	TGTGCCAGCAGCATACCTAGGACTAGCGGGAGCCACGAGCAGTACTTC
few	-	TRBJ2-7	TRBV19	CASSTWDKIGEQYF	TGTGCCAGTAGTACTTGGGACAAGATTGGGGAGCAGTACTTC
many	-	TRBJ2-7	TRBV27	CASSPNVHEQYF	TGTGCCAGCAGTCCCAACGTCCACGAGCAGTACTTC
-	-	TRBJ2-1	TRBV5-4	CASSLASRSRGNEQFF	TGTGCCAGCAGCTTGGCCTCCAGGTCCCGGGGCAATGAGCAGTTCTTC
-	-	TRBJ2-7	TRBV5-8	CASSLGQMRLGEQYF	TGTGCCAGCAGCTTAGGACAGATGCGGCTAGGCGAGCAGTACTTC
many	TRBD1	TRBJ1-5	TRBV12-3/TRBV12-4	CASSGQGNQPQHF	TGTGCCAGCAGCGGACAGGGCAATCAGCCCCAGCATTTT
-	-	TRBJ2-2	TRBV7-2	CASSHMGLHPTGELFF	TGTGCCAGCAGCCACATGGGGCTCCATCCTACCGGGGAGCTGTTTTTT
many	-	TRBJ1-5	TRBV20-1	CSAREVKGGNQPQHF	TGCAGTGCTAGAGAGGTCAAGGGAGGCAATCAGCCCCAGCATTTT
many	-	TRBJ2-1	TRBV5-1	CASSFGEYNEQFF	TGCGCCAGCAGCTTCGGGGAGTACAATGAGCAGTTCTTC
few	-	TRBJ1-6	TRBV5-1	CASSTEAVGNSPLHF	TGCGCCAGCAGCACGGAGGCGGTTGGAAATTCACCCCTCCACTTT
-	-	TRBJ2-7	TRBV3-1	CASSPGSGVRAEQYF	TGTGCCAGTTCCCCCGGCTCGGGAGTACGGGCCGAGCAGTACTTC
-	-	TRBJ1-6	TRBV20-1	CSASKAGDYNSPLHF	TGCAGTGCTAGTAAGGCAGGGGATTATAATTCACCCCTCCACTTT
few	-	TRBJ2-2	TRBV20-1	CSARFRGGELFF	TGCAGTGCTAGATTCCGGGGCGGGGAGCTGTTTTTT